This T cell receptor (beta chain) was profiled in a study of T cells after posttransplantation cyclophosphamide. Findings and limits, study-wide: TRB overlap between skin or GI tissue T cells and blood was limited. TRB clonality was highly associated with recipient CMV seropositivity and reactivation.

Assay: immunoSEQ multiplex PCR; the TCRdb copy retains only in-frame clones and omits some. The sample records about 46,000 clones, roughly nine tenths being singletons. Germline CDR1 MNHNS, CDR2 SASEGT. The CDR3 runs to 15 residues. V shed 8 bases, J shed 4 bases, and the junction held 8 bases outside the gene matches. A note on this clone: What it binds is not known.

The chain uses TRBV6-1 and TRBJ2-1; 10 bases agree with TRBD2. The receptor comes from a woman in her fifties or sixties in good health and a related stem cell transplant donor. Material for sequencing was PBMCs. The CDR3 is CASDTGTSVYNEQFF. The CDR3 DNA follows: TGTGCCAGCGATACCGGGACTAGCGTTTACAATGAGCAGTTCTTC.